The next 17 T cell receptor beta chains were all read from a single sample in a study of cytomegalovirus exposure and HLA in healthy donors. The PCR contained 60 Vbeta and 13 Jbeta primers. Measured with immunoSEQ multiplex PCR; TCRdb has only the in-frame clones, and not every one. The data hold fewer than 150,000 clones, with 80% observed a single time. The sequenced material came from PBMCs. The receptors were gathered from a male donor in good health and CMV-seronegative.

The chain is built from TRBV5-6 and TRBJ2-7, with a weak D call TRBD2 (6 bases). V was trimmed by 1 base and J by 5 bases, leaving 16 bases between them. Per the germline V gene, CDR1 is SGHDT and CDR2 is YYEEEE. The CDR3 runs to 15 residues. CDR3 bases: TGTGCCAGCAGCTTGCGGGGGTACGGTCTCAACGAGCAGTACTTC. Translation: CASSLRGYGLNEQYF.

The V call is TRBV21-1, the J call TRBJ1-5; TRBD1 is taken as the D call from the table, unchecked against the DNA. TRBV21-1 is noted as a pseudogene. CDR3 size: 18 residues. CDR3 coding DNA: TGTGCCAGCAGCAAAGATAATTCCCGACAGGCCAGCAATCAGCCCCAGCATTTT. Its translation is CASSKDNSRQASNQPQHF.

A note on this clone: Other DNA sequences in the same sample also yield this CDR3. The chain joins TRBV18 to TRBJ1-2; D is possibly TRBD1 (5 bases). The CDR3 spans 13 residues. Between the trimmed V and J ends, which lost 2 bases and 3 bases, there was a span of 7 bases. The germline CDR1 and CDR2 sequences are KGHSH and LQKENI. CDR3 in amino acids: CASSPGGDYGYTF. The CDR3 nucleotides read TGTGCCAGCTCACCAGGGGGGGACTATGGCTACACCTTC. Full variable domain (remainder filled in from reference TRBV18 and TRBJ1-2): NAGVMQNPRHLVRRRGQEARLRCSPMKGHSHVYWYRQLPEEGLKFMVYLQKENIIDESGMPKERFSAEFPKEGPSILRIQQVVRGDSAAYFCASSPGGDYGYTFGSGTRLTVV.

V is TRBV7-9 and J is TRBJ1-1; the match to TRBD1 covers 9 bases. V lost 4 bases and J lost 9; bases outside the gene matches: 15. The CDR3 contains 16 residues. Germline V gene data show CDR1 as SEHNR and CDR2 as FQNEAQ (reference sequence). CDR3 sequence: CASSSTTGGAGEKAFF. CDR3 nucleotide sequence: TGTGCCAGCAGCTCAACTACAGGGGGCGCAGGGGAAAAAGCTTTCTTT.

The chain uses TRBV7-6 and TRBJ2-1, with D tentatively TRBD1 (6 bases). Per the germline V gene, CDR1 is SGHVS and CDR2 is FNYEAQ. Between the trimmed V and J ends, which lost 1 base and 1 base, there was a span of 11 bases. The CDR3 length is 16 residues. The CDR3 bases are TGTGCCAGCAGCTTAGATTCACAGGGTTCCTACAATGAGCAGTTCTTC. It encodes CASSLDSQGSYNEQFF.

The rearrangement links TRBV7-8 to TRBJ1-1; TRBD1 might be the D (5 bases). CDR3 length: 14 residues. V shed 5 bases and J shed 6 bases, with 16 bases lying between them. In germline, CDR1 is SGHVS, CDR2 FQNEAQ. The DNA of the CDR3 is TGTGCCAGCAGCGCAAGTAACCAGGGCGCTGAAGCTTTCTTT. Its translation: CASSASNQGAEAFF. Complete variable domain (other parts from reference TRBV7-8 and TRBJ1-1): GAGVSQSPRYKVAKRGQDVALRCDPISGHVSLFWYQQALGQGPEFLTYFQNEAQLDKSGLPSDRFFAERPEGSVSTLKIQRTQQEDSAVYLCASSASNQGAEAFFGQGTRLTVV.

The J gene is TRBJ1-2, the V gene TRBV5-1; D is ambiguous. Trimming removed 0 bases at V and 4 bases at J, with 13 bases between. This CDR3 has 15 residues. CDR1 SGHRS and CDR2 YFSETQ come from the germline V gene. CDR3 region: CASSLGAVLLYGYTF. The DNA of the CDR3 is TGCGCCAGCAGCTTGGGGGCAGTTTTACTCTATGGCTACACCTTC.

The gene calls are TRBV7-2 and TRBJ2-7, with a tentative D call TRBD1 (5 bases). CDR1 SGHTA and CDR2 FQGNSA come from the germline V gene. Trimming stripped 5 bases from V and 10 bases from J, with 18 bases between. The CDR3 sequence is 13 residues long. As DNA, the CDR3 is TGTGCCAGCAGCCCTCCGGTGGCAGGGCAACAGTACTTC. Translated: CASSPPVAGQQYF.

V gene TRBV5-1 combines with J gene TRBJ1-6, with D maybe TRBD1 (5 bases). CDR1 and CDR2 from the germline V gene are SGHRS and YFSETQ. V lost 3 bases and J lost 10, with 23 bases in between. CDR3 length: 17 residues. In nucleotides, the CDR3 is TGCGCCAGCAGCTCCTCAGGGAGGAAAGCTTGGGAATCACCCCTCCACTTT. This gives the protein CASSSSGRKAWESPLHF. Complete variable domain (other parts from reference TRBV5-1 and TRBJ1-6): KAGVTQTPRYLIKTRGQQVTLSCSPISGHRSVSWYQQTPGQGLQFLFEYFSETQRNKGNFPGRFSGRQFSNSRSEMNVSTLELGDSALYLCASSSSGRKAWESPLHFGNGTRLTVT.

The V call is TRBV23-1, the J call TRBJ2-5; D gene uncertain. TRBV23-1 is known as an ORF, though its function is uncertain. The V and J ends lost 8 bases and 0 bases respectively, with 7 bases between them. This CDR3 has 12 amino acids. The CDR3 DNA follows: TGCGCCAGCGGCCCGTACCAAGAGACCCAGTACTTC. It encodes CASGPYQETQYF.

V is TRBV13 and J is TRBJ2-1, with 9 bases fitting TRBD2. Per germline, CDR1 PRHDT and CDR2 FYEKMQ (reference sequence). After removal of 5 bases from V and 4 bases from J, the junction contained 18 bases not matched to a gene. CDR3 size: 19 residues. As DNA, the CDR3 is TGTGCCAGCAGCCGACCCGGGGTTGCGGGGGGGCGCCCTTACAATGAGCAGTTCTTC. Its translation: CASSRPGVAGGRPYNEQFF.

This chain links TRBV7-9 with TRBJ1-1; the match to TRBD1 covers 8 bases. Germline CDR1 SEHNR, CDR2 FQNEAQ (reference sequence). V gave up 3 bases and J gave up 4 bases; unmatched junction bases: 10. The CDR3 sequence is 16 residues long. The CDR3 reads CASSFLQDRARTEAFF. CDR3 nucleotide sequence: TGTGCCAGCAGCTTCCTCCAGGACAGGGCGCGCACTGAAGCTTTCTTT.

The chain employs TRBV2 and TRBJ1-1; TRBD1 matches 9 bases. The V gene's germline CDR1 is SNHLY and CDR2 FYNNEI. The V gene end was trimmed by 6 bases and the J gene end by 4 bases; junction bases not matched to a gene: 6. The CDR3 contains 14 residues. CDR3 sequence reads: CASSYGQGTTEAFF. In DNA, the CDR3 is TGTGCCAGCAGCTACGGACAGGGGACCACTGAAGCTTTCTTT.

The chain joins TRBV7-2 to TRBJ1-2; D possibly corresponds to TRBD1 (5 bases). This CDR3 region has 13 residues. Trimming took off 8 bases at V and 4 bases at J, with 14 bases between the two ends. Per germline, CDR1 SGHTA and CDR2 FQGNSA. CDR3 amino acids: CASREQASYGYTF. The CDR3 bases are TGTGCCAGCCGAGAACAGGCCTCCTATGGCTACACCTTC.

This sequence joins TRBV9 and TRBJ2-3, with TRBD1 matching 7 bases. This CDR3 region has 17 residues. With 5 bases clipped from V and 0 bases from J, the junction kept 12 bases outside the gene matches. Per the germline V gene, CDR1 is SGDLS and CDR2 is YYNGEE. In DNA, the CDR3 is TGTGCCAGCAGTGAGACAGGGATCAGCTCTAGCACAGATACGCAGTATTTT. Encoded protein: CASSETGISSSTDTQYF.

The V call is TRBV4-1, the J call TRBJ1-4; TRBD1 might be the D (5 bases). Germline V gene data show CDR1 as MGHRA and CDR2 as YSYEKL. The CDR3 is 17 amino acids. V was clipped by 1 base and J by 0 bases, with 12 bases between them. The CDR3 DNA sequence: TGCGCCAGCAGCCAAGTACAATGGGGGGCAACTAATGAAAAACTGTTTTTT. Translated: CASSQVQWGATNEKLFF.

This clone showed up just a few times. The chain links TRBV30 to TRBJ2-1, with D maybe TRBD2 (6 bases). Germline assignment: CDR1 GTSNPN and CDR2 SVGIG (reference sequence). Trimming stripped 2 bases from V and 7 bases from J, with 15 bases between. This CDR3 contains 14 residues. The CDR3 protein is CAWSLLRGRNEQFF. In DNA, the CDR3 is TGTGCCTGGAGTCTCCTACGGGGGAGGAATGAGCAGTTCTTC.